Listed here are 20 T cell receptor beta chains from one sample, sequenced in a study of cytomegalovirus exposure and HLA in healthy donors. Clones were read by immunoSEQ multiplex PCR, and TCRdb kept only the in-frame ones, dropping some. The sample contains about 360,000 clones, roughly 89% of which appear only once. Sequenced sample: PBMCs. The receptors here all came from a woman between 18 and 30 years old in good health and CMV-seronegative.

This rearrangement joins TRBV18 to TRBJ2-7; 8 bases fit TRBD1. V lost 0 bases and J lost 6; bases outside the gene matches: 4. In germline, CDR1 is KGHSH, CDR2 LQKENI. This CDR3 is built from 14 residues. The CDR3, as DNA: TGTGCCAGCTCACCACCTCCGACAGGGGCCGAGCAGTACTTC. Translation: CASSPPPTGAEQYF. The variable domain in full, completed from reference TRBV18 and TRBJ2-7, reads NAGVMQNPRHLVRRRGQEARLRCSPMKGHSHVYWYRQLPEEGLKFMVYLQKENIIDESGMPKERFSAEFPKEGPSILRIQQVVRGDSAAYFCASSPPPTGAEQYFGPGTRLTVT.

The gene calls are TRBV29-1 and TRBJ2-1; 7 nucleotides match TRBD2. V shed 1 base and J 3 bases; nucleotides not matched to a gene: 6. The CDR3 is made up of 15 amino acids. The germline gives CDR1 SQVTM, CDR2 ANQGSEA. CDR3: CSVEVLADYYNEQFF. Written as DNA, the CDR3 is TGCAGCGTTGAAGTTCTAGCGGATTACTACAATGAGCAGTTCTTC.

The chain is built from TRBV28 and TRBJ1-5; tentatively, D is TRBD1 (5 bases). V lost 2 bases to trimming and J lost 1 base, with 15 bases between them. The CDR3 is 17 residues long. Germline-derived CDR1 and CDR2 are MDHEN and SYDVKM. CDR3 DNA sequence: TGTGCCAGCAGTTTAAGGGTGGGATACAGGAGCAATCAGCCCCAGCATTTT. It is translated as CASSLRVGYRSNQPQHF.

The V gene is TRBV28, the J gene TRBJ2-7, with 10 bases lining up with TRBD1. Germline lookup yields CDR1 MDHEN and CDR2 SYDVKM. The CDR3 length is 15 residues. Trimming cost V 5 bases and J 1 base; bases outside gene matches: 5. Here the CDR3 reads CASSKPGQGSYEQYF. CDR3 nucleotides: TGTGCCAGCAGTAAACCGGGACAGGGGTCCTACGAGCAGTACTTC. The full variable domain, its missing parts supplied by reference TRBV28 and TRBJ2-7, is DVKVTQSSRYLVKRTGEKVFLECVQDMDHENMFWYRQDPGLGLRLIYFSYDVKMKEKGDIPEGYSVSREKKERFSLILESASTNQTSMYLCASSKPGQGSYEQYFGPGTRLTVT.

The rearrangement joins TRBV5-4 to TRBJ2-1; 7 bases line up with TRBD2. The germline gives CDR1 SGHNT, CDR2 YYREEE (reference sequence). The CDR3 runs to 14 residues. The V and J ends lost 1 base and 3 bases, in that order; junction bases with no gene match: 1. CDR3 bases: TGTGCCAGCAGCTTGAGCGGGAACTACAATGAGCAGTTCTTC. Its protein product is CASSLSGNYNEQFF.

This clone was detected a few times. The rearrangement uses TRBV4-2 and TRBJ1-5; perhaps TRBD1 as D (6 bases). Germline loops: CDR1 LGHNA, CDR2 YNFKEQ. V was cut by 4 bases and J by 2 bases, with 12 bases left in between. The CDR3 sequence is 15 residues long. The CDR3 DNA sequence: TGTGCCAGCAGCCTTCACAGGGTTGGCAATCAGCCCCAGCATTTT. This encodes CASSLHRVGNQPQHF.

The chain couples TRBV28 to TRBJ2-7; the match to TRBD2 covers 14 bases. Germline V lookup: CDR1 MDHEN, CDR2 SYDVKM. Trimming at V came to 6 bases and at J to 2 bases, leaving 6 bases not matched to a gene. CDR3 length: 16 residues. CDR3 in DNA: TGTGCCAGCAGCCTAGGGACTAGCGGGGGTGCCTACGAGCAGTACTTC. Encoded protein: CASSLGTSGGAYEQYF.

The V call is TRBV5-8, the J call TRBJ1-5, with a tentative D call TRBD1 (6 bases). Trimming left V 3 bases short and J 4 bases short, with 8 bases between. Germline V gene sequence: CDR1 SGHTS, CDR2 YDEGEE. The CDR3 consists of 13 residues. The DNA of the CDR3 is TGTGCCAGCAGCTCCACAGGGAATCAGCCCCAGCATTTT. As protein: CASSSTGNQPQHF. The entire variable domain, with the rest obtained from reference TRBV5-8 and TRBJ1-5, is as follows: EAGVTQSPTHLIKTRGQQATLRCSPISGHTSVYWYQQALGLGLQFLLWYDEGEERNRGNFPPRFSGRQFPNYSSELNVNALELEDSALYLCASSSTGNQPQHFGDGTRLSIL.

In this sample, this clone turned up once. The rearrangement links TRBV6-6 to TRBJ2-1, with 8 nucleotides matching TRBD2. Trimming took 4 bases from V and 6 from J; bases not matched to a gene: 5. Germline CDR1 reads MNHNY; CDR2 reads SVGAGI (reference sequence). CDR3 size: 14 residues. The CDR3 is CASSSTSAINEQFF. CDR3 bases: TGTGCCAGCAGTTCGACTAGCGCGATCAATGAGCAGTTCTTC.

This clone was observed a handful of times. The V call is TRBV4-1, the J call TRBJ2-7, with 8 bases aligning to TRBD1. Per germline, CDR1 MGHRA and CDR2 YSYEKL. CDR3 length: 16 amino acids. Trimming took 0 bases from V and 5 from J; bases not matched to a gene: 9. The DNA of the CDR3 is TGCGCCAGCAGCCAAGAAGACAGGGGCTGGCAGCACGAGCAGTACTTC. Its translation: CASSQEDRGWQHEQYF.

The chain recombines TRBV2 with TRBJ1-2, with a weak D call TRBD1 (5 bases). The germline gives CDR1 SNHLY, CDR2 FYNNEI. The CDR3 runs to 15 residues. Trimming took 7 bases from V and 7 from J, leaving 22 bases between them. The CDR3 reads CASTQKRGGFGGYTF. The CDR3 region has the DNA TGTGCCAGCACCCAAAAACGGGGGGGTTTTGGTGGCTACACCTTC.

The CDR3: CASSIGPRAGQTQYF. CDR3 DNA: TGTGCCAGCAGCATAGGTCCACGCGCGGGGCAGACCCAGTACTTC. The genes are TRBV7-6 and TRBJ2-5; a weak D match, TRBD2 (6 bases). Germline V gene lookup returns CDR1 SGHVS and CDR2 FNYEAQ. The CDR3 sequence is 15 residues long. V lost 5 bases and J 6 bases, leaving 19 bases between the germline ends.

This chain links TRBV7-9 with TRBJ1-1; 9 bases align to TRBD1. The germline CDR1 and CDR2 sequences are SEHNR and FQNEAQ (reference sequence). Trimming took 5 bases from V and 1 from J; bases not matched to a gene: 5. CDR3 length: 15 amino acids. CDR3 amino acids: CASSPDRGKNTEAFF. In DNA, the CDR3 is TGTGCCAGCAGCCCGGACAGGGGCAAGAACACTGAAGCTTTCTTT.

The V call is TRBV9, the J call TRBJ2-7, with D perhaps matching TRBD2 (6 bases). CDR3 size: 13 residues. V was cut by 4 bases and J by 3 bases, with 11 bases left in between. The germline gives CDR1 SGDLS, CDR2 YYNGEE. CDR3 protein: CASSPGLNYEQYF. As DNA, the CDR3 is TGTGCCAGCAGCCCGGGACTTAACTACGAGCAGTACTTC.

This clone was seen a handful of times. The chain employs TRBV2 and TRBJ1-1; TRBD1 agrees at 8 bases. Germline trimming cut 3 bases from V and 5 bases from J; bases unmatched to any gene: 5. Germline V gene lookup returns CDR1 SNHLY and CDR2 FYNNEI. This CDR3 spans 14 amino acids. The CDR3: CASSDQGARTEAFF. The CDR3 DNA is TGTGCCAGCAGTGATCAGGGGGCAAGGACTGAAGCTTTCTTT.

The V call is TRBV7-9, the J call TRBJ2-7; 8 bases map to TRBD2. J lost 0 bases, V lost 5 bases, and 3 bases had no gene match. CDR1 and CDR2 from the germline V gene are SEHNR and FQNEAQ (reference sequence). The CDR3 totals 14 residues. This CDR3 reads CASSRGTSSYEQYF. DNA for the CDR3: TGTGCCAGCAGCCGCGGGACTAGCTCCTACGAGCAGTACTTC.

In this sample, this clone turned up once. In nucleotides, the CDR3 is TGTGCCAGCAGCTTTCTAGCGGGAGATCATACGCAGTATTTT. This encodes CASSFLAGDHTQYF. The gene calls are TRBV7-2 and TRBJ2-3, with TRBD2 identical over 10 bases. V dropped 3 bases and J dropped 7; count of bases not matched to a gene: 4. The germline gives CDR1 SGHTA, CDR2 FQGNSA. This CDR3 has 14 amino acids.

CDR3 in DNA: TGTGCCAGCGGGGCAGGTCCGCTCTCCGAGCAGTACTTC. Protein: CASGAGPLSEQYF. The rearrangement joins TRBV28 to TRBJ2-7, with D perhaps TRBD1 (5 bases). The ends were cut back, 8 bases at V and 6 bases at J, with 17 bases in the middle. CDR3 length: 13 residues. Germline values: CDR1 MDHEN, CDR2 SYDVKM.

This clone has just a few counts. This chain joins TRBV6-1 and TRBJ2-7; 9 nucleotides align to TRBD2. The germline CDR1 and CDR2 sequences are MNHNS and SASEGT. J lost 0 bases, V lost 1 base, and 1 base had no gene match. The CDR3 has 15 amino acids. The CDR3 DNA is TGTGCCAGCAGTGAAGGTAGCGGGAGCTCCTACGAGCAGTACTTC. Translating gives CASSEGSGSSYEQYF.

This clone was picked up one time. V is TRBV28 and J is TRBJ2-7, with D possibly matching TRBD2 (5 bases). The CDR3 spans 17 residues. In germline, CDR1 is MDHEN, CDR2 SYDVKM. V lost 4 bases to trimming and J lost 1 base, with 20 bases between them. The CDR3 region has the DNA TGTGCCAGCAGTTCCCCGATCGGGGTGGCCAAATCCTACGAGCAGTACTTC. Its translation: CASSSPIGVAKSYEQYF.